This TCR beta chain was sequenced for a study of OX40 agonist ivuxolimab in advanced cancers. Across the whole study: Approximately 40% of patients had received prior checkpoint inhibitor therapy. Study results and limitations: Low normalized T-cell clonal expansion also characterized some of the nonresponders.

At cycle 4 day 1, cycle 7 day 1, and baseline, blood was sampled. Germline CDR1 is MDHEN and CDR2 is SYDVKM. The CDR3 contains 14 residues. The ends were cut back, 7 bases at V and 2 bases at J, with 15 bases in the middle. About this clone: As yet, its antigen is unknown.

TCRdb's copy holds only in-frame clones and misses some; the assay was immunoSEQ multiplex PCR. The top ten hold about 12% of the sample, which has about 19,000 clones, approximately 73% seen once. The material sequenced was CD4+ or CD8+ T cells sorted from blood, taken in a trial of the OX40 agonist ivuxolimab. V usage is TRBV28 and J usage is TRBJ2-7, with D possibly TRBD2 on 6 matching bases. This receptor was identified in an adult with an advanced solid tumor such as melanoma, head and neck, liver or kidney cancer. Here the CDR3 DNA reads TGTGCCAGCACCTTAGCCGGGAGTACCTACGAGCAGTACTTC. Translated, it gives CASTLAGSTYEQYF.